What follows describes a single TCR beta chain. The antigen remains unidentified. These data originate in a study of cytomegalovirus exposure and HLA in healthy donors. Findings and caveats of the study: For cytomegalovirus status, the classifier reportedly gave diagnoses with high specificity and sensitivity. Donor immune exposure was known only as CMV serostatus. With later analysis, a missense DCLRE1C variant became linked to TCR beta V- and J-gene trimming.

Germline V lookup: CDR1 WNHNN, CDR2 SYGVQD (reference sequence). Trimming removed 6 bases from V and 5 bases from J, with 15 bases in between. The CDR3 contains 14 residues. The PCR employed 60 Vbeta primers together with 13 Jbeta primers. Data came from immunoSEQ multiplex PCR; TCRdb stores just in-frame clones and leaves some out. The table records under 200,000 clones, about four fifths of them present only once. The specimen was PBMCs. This chain joins TRBV10-1 and TRBJ2-3, with D perhaps matching TRBD2 (6 bases). This receptor was obtained from a male donor in good health and CMV-seropositive. CDR3 sequence: CASSDPSAGDTQYF. The CDR3 DNA reads as TGCGCCAGCAGCGACCCTAGCGCGGGAGATACGCAGTATTTT.